What follows describes a single T cell receptor beta chain. The sample belongs to a study of T-cell reconstitution after alpha-beta-depleted transplantation in children. TCRbeta library preparation incorporated unique molecular identifiers. One entry per CDR3 protein, called by TCRdb with MiXCR from the PCR reads. This repertoire shows about 6,100 distinct CDR3 sequences, approximately 16% found once; its top ten account for around an eighth. V lost 6 bases to trimming and J lost 7 bases; unmatched junction nucleotides: 8. CDR3 size: 13 residues. Germline loops: CDR1 DFQATT, CDR2 SNEGSKA (reference sequence).

The chain joins TRBV20-1 to TRBJ1-4; the match to TRBD1 covers 7 bases. The sequencing here drew on PBMCs, mostly from graft donor cells, taken 60 days after TCRalphabeta/CD19-depleted stem cell transplant. This receptor was identified in a male patient between 5 and 17 years old who had a stem cell transplant for acute myeloid leukemia, so the T cells may come from the graft donor. DNA of the CDR3: TGCAGTGCATACAGGGGCGCGGGTGAAAAACTGTTTTTT. This codes for CSAYRGAGEKLFF.